This passage covers 11 T cell receptor beta chains from one sample sequenced in a study of cytomegalovirus exposure and HLA in healthy donors. The PCR had 60 Vbeta and 13 Jbeta primers. The repertoire was sequenced with immunoSEQ multiplex PCR; TCRdb's copy has only in-frame clones and lacks some. The table includes fewer than 150,000 clones, around 73% detected once. Sequenced sample: PBMCs. Every receptor here comes from a human donor in good health.

The chain has TRBV2 and TRBJ2-5, with 7 bases matching TRBD2. Trimming took 6 bases from V and 5 from J; bases not matched to a gene: 6. Germline assignment: CDR1 SNHLY and CDR2 FYNNEI. This CDR3 is built from 13 residues. Here the CDR3 reads CASRREGVETQYF. The CDR3 DNA sequence: TGTGCCAGCAGGAGGGAGGGTGTGGAGACCCAGTACTTC.

This chain connects TRBV10-3 to TRBJ2-7; a possible D gene is TRBD1 (6 bases). The V and J ends lost 9 bases and 0 bases respectively, with 15 bases between them. The CDR3 covers 14 residues. Germline V CDR1 and CDR2: ENHRY, SYGVKD. The CDR3 sequence: CAIKAGTSSYEQYF. The CDR3, as DNA: TGTGCCATAAAAGCCGGGACAAGCTCCTACGAGCAGTACTTC.

The chain recombines TRBV5-1 with TRBJ1-5; no firm D call. The CDR3 spans 15 residues. Germline CDR1 is SGHRS and CDR2 is YFSETQ. V was trimmed by 0 bases and J by 4 bases, leaving 11 bases between them. The CDR3 DNA is TGCGCCAGCAGCTTGGACGCACAAGTAAATCAGCCCCAGCATTTT. Amino acids: CASSLDAQVNQPQHF. The variable domain in full, completed from reference TRBV5-1 and TRBJ1-5, reads KAGVTQTPRYLIKTRGQQVTLSCSPISGHRSVSWYQQTPGQGLQFLFEYFSETQRNKGNFPGRFSGRQFSNSRSEMNVSTLELGDSALYLCASSLDAQVNQPQHFGDGTRLSIL.

The chain carries TRBV19 and TRBJ1-2; possible D gene TRBD1, 5 bases. The CDR3 loop spans 13 amino acids. Germline V lookup: CDR1 LNHDA, CDR2 SQIVND (reference sequence). Trimming left V 1 base short and J 5 bases short, with 8 bases between. The CDR3 bases are TGTGCCAGTAGTATAGCCAGGGTGTATGGCTACACCTTC. Its translation: CASSIARVYGYTF.

The chain uses TRBV5-1 and TRBJ1-1, with D perhaps matching TRBD1 (5 bases). V dropped 3 bases and J dropped 2 bases, with 8 bases sitting between them. CDR3 size: 13 residues. Germline CDR1 is SGHRS and CDR2 is YFSETQ. CDR3 bases: TGCGCCAGCAGCTGGGGCATTAACACTGAAGCTTTCTTT. It translates to CASSWGINTEAFF.

This chain connects TRBV27 to TRBJ1-2; TRBD1 agrees at 7 bases. The germline V gene encodes CDR1 MNHEY and CDR2 SMNVEV (reference sequence). Trimming at V came to 2 bases and at J to 1 base, leaving 4 bases not matched to a gene. The CDR3 loop spans 15 amino acids. CDR3 region: CASSLRQGVNYGYTF. The CDR3, as DNA: TGTGCCAGCAGTTTACGGCAGGGGGTTAACTATGGCTACACCTTC.

This chain connects TRBV5-1 to TRBJ2-5, with 10 bases aligning to TRBD2. The CDR3 covers 16 residues. Germline V gene sequence: CDR1 SGHRS, CDR2 YFSETQ. V lost 5 bases to trimming and J lost 3 bases; unmatched junction nucleotides: 10. CDR3 nucleotide sequence: TGCGCCAGCAGGAGCCTCAGCGGGGGGGTGAAAGAGACCCAGTACTTC. Amino acid sequence: CASRSLSGGVKETQYF.

The table lists this clone with a few counts. This sequence joins TRBV5-3 and TRBJ2-1; D possibly corresponds to TRBD2 (5 bases). TRBV5-3 is an ORF; its function is uncertain. The CDR3 spans 13 residues. The germline V and J ends were trimmed by 4 bases and 15 bases, with 20 bases remaining between them. The CDR3 DNA reads TGTGCCAGAAGCCCCCTGGGAGCGGAGGACCGGTTCTTC. Its protein product is CARSPLGAEDRFF.

The rearrangement joins TRBV6-1 to TRBJ1-5; D not resolved. The CDR3 is 13 residues long. Trimming removed 8 bases from V and 6 bases from J, with 14 bases in between. Looked up from germline, CDR1 is MNHNS and CDR2 is SASEGT. The CDR3 DNA follows: TGTGCCAGCGGGTCCTCAGGCAGTCAGCCCCAGCATTTT. Protein: CASGSSGSQPQHF.

On this clone: A junction end diverges from the germline sequence, so it may reflect a read error. The chain uses TRBV6-1 and TRBJ1-2; a weak D match, TRBD1 (5 bases). Looked up from germline, CDR1 is MNHNS and CDR2 is SASEGT. The CDR3 totals 14 residues. The chain's CDR3 is CASSAPWAGYGYPF. The CDR3 DNA reads TGTGCCAGCAGTGCTCCTTGGGCAGGGTATGGCTACCCCTTC.

Written as DNA, the CDR3 is TGTGCCAGCAGCACGGGACAGCCTCGAGGGACCCAGTACTTC. Translated, it gives CASSTGQPRGTQYF. The chain recombines TRBV11-3 with TRBJ2-5; 7 positions agree with TRBD1. This CDR3 has 14 amino acids. V was pared by 5 bases and J by 7 bases, with 10 bases of the junction left unmatched. Germline assignment: CDR1 SGHNT and CDR2 YENEEA.